What follows are 13 T cell receptor beta chains derived from one specimen sequenced in a study of T cells in Graves' hyperthyroidism and ophthalmopathy. RNA transcripts were the template for amplifying TCR beta CDR3 regions. When the TCR CDR3 underwent first-round RT-PCR, the HTBI primer set was used. Via MiXCR, TCRdb re-called the multiplex PCR reads, giving one row per CDR3 protein. Here the sample spans about 700,000 distinct CDR3 sequences, approximately 42% being singletons. The sequenced material came from peripheral blood or thyroid tissue (not recorded which). All receptors come from an adult man with Graves' disease, either hyperthyroidism or ophthalmopathy (not recorded which).

This clonotype was seen more than once but under ten times. V and J are TRBV6-1 and TRBJ2-7, with TRBD2 matching over 8 bases. CDR1 is MNHNS, CDR2 SASEGT, per germline. V shed 7 bases and J 7 bases; nucleotides not matched to a gene: 12. The CDR3 consists of 14 residues. The CDR3 coding sequence is TGTGCCAGCACCATACAGCGGGGGACTCGGGAGCAGTACTTC. Encoded protein: CASTIQRGTREQYF.

This chain joins TRBV20-1 and TRBJ1-4; no clear D gene. The V and J ends lost 6 bases and 7 bases respectively, with 21 bases between them. From germline, CDR1 is DFQATT and CDR2 SNEGSKA (reference sequence). CDR3 length: 15 residues. Here the CDR3 DNA reads TGCAGTGCAGACCCGACTAGCGGGGTTGGTGAAAAACTGTTTTTT. Translating it yields CSADPTSGVGEKLFF.

This clonotype turned up a few times. The genes are TRBV14 and TRBJ2-7, with 10 nucleotides matching TRBD2. Trimming cost V 5 bases and J 0 bases; bases outside gene matches: 7. CDR1 is SGHDN, CDR2 FVKESK, per germline. This CDR3 has 16 residues. CDR3 residues: CASSRWPSGSSYEQYF. DNA of the CDR3: TGTGCCAGCAGCAGATGGCCTAGCGGGAGCTCCTACGAGCAGTACTTC. The whole variable domain, filled in from reference TRBV14 and TRBJ2-7, reads EAGVTQFPSHSVIEKGQTVTLRCDPISGHDNLYWYRRVMGKEIKFLLHFVKESKQDESGMPNNRFLAERTGGTYSTLKVQPAELEDSGVYFCASSRWPSGSSYEQYFGPGTRLTVT.

The rearrangement links TRBV24-1 to TRBJ2-5, with D perhaps TRBD1 (6 bases). This CDR3 has 13 amino acids. Germline-derived CDR1 and CDR2 are KGHDR and SFDVKD. The V gene lost 4 bases and the J gene lost 8 bases, with 13 bases spanning the gap. The CDR3 is CATSDPRDNTQYF. The CDR3 DNA follows: TGTGCCACCAGTGACCCGAGGGACAACACCCAGTACTTC.

The J gene is TRBJ1-2, the V gene TRBV2; no firm D call. The CDR3 runs to 13 residues. Germline V gene data show CDR1 as SNHLY and CDR2 as FYNNEI. The V end was cut by 1 base, the J end by 4 bases, with 7 bases between. CDR3 coding DNA: TGTGCCAGCAGTGAAGGTTGGGGCTATGGCTACACCTTC. Amino acids: CASSEGWGYGYTF.

Only one count was recorded for this clonotype. The V and J genes are TRBV7-3 and TRBJ2-5, with a weak D call TRBD1 (6 bases). V shed 4 bases and J shed 9 bases, with 12 bases lying between them. This CDR3 is built from 12 residues. From germline, CDR1 is SGHTA and CDR2 FQGTGA. The CDR3 protein is CASSWTAGAQYF. The CDR3 nucleotides read TGTGCCAGCAGCTGGACAGCCGGGGCCCAGTACTTC.

A few counts support this clonotype. The chain combines TRBV2 with TRBJ1-4; D might be TRBD1 (5 bases). This CDR3 contains 15 residues. Germline V gene data show CDR1 as SNHLY and CDR2 as FYNNEI. The V and J ends lost 4 bases and 2 bases respectively, with 11 bases between them. The CDR3 loop reads CASSVTGSTNEKLFF. Written as DNA, the CDR3 is TGTGCCAGCAGTGTAACAGGATCGACTAATGAAAAACTGTTTTTT.

The chain has TRBV24-1 and TRBJ1-5, with 9 bases lining up with TRBD1. CDR3 length equals 15 residues. V shed 4 bases and J 6 bases; nucleotides not matched to a gene: 6. Per the germline V gene, CDR1 is KGHDR and CDR2 is SFDVKD. The CDR3 loop is CATSDRTGVGQPQHF. The CDR3 coding sequence is TGTGCCACCAGTGACAGGACAGGGGTAGGTCAGCCCCAGCATTTT.

The chain is built from TRBV15 and TRBJ2-7; no definite D call. Per the germline V gene, CDR1 is LNHNV and CDR2 is YYDKDF (reference sequence). The CDR3 is 15 residues long. The V gene lost 5 bases and the J gene lost 5 bases, with 19 bases spanning the gap. The CDR3: CATSLDEGLINEQYF. The CDR3, as DNA: TGTGCCACCAGCTTGGATGAAGGGCTTATCAACGAGCAGTACTTC.

The chain uses TRBV19 and TRBJ1-5; tentatively, D is TRBD1 (5 bases). Trimming left V 5 bases short and J 2 bases short, with 22 bases between. This CDR3 comprises 18 residues. Per germline, CDR1 LNHDA and CDR2 SQIVND (reference sequence). The CDR3 here is CASSPSGLAGVGNQPQHF. In DNA form, the CDR3 reads TGTGCCAGTAGTCCCTCAGGACTAGCGGGGGTGGGCAATCAGCCCCAGCATTTT.

About this clonotype: This could be a read error, since a much larger clone is one nucleotide away. The CDR3 loop is CASSVDDEGNYDYTF. DNA for the CDR3: TGTGCCAGCAGCGTGGATGACGAGGGGAACTATGACTACACCTTC. The chain is built from TRBV2 and TRBJ1-2; D possibly corresponds to TRBD1 (5 bases). Germline CDR1 reads SNHLY; CDR2 reads FYNNEI. This CDR3 comprises 15 residues.

The V gene is TRBV12-3 or TRBV12-4, the J gene TRBJ2-5; 7 bases are shared with TRBD1. The CDR3 totals 13 residues. J lost 4 bases, V lost 8 bases, and 7 bases had no gene match. The DNA for the CDR3 is TGTGCCAGCGGTGAACAGGGGAGAGAGACCCAGTACTTC. This codes for CASGEQGRETQYF.

The sample holds a few counts of this clonotype. V and J are TRBV14 and TRBJ2-7, with a weak D call TRBD1 (6 bases). Trimming left V 1 base short and J 2 bases short, with 15 bases between. Germline V gene sequence: CDR1 SGHDN, CDR2 FVKESK. This CDR3 is 16 amino acids long. This CDR3 is CASSQGADRLTYEQYF. CDR3 DNA sequence: TGTGCCAGCAGCCAAGGGGCGGACAGATTAACCTACGAGCAGTACTTC.